Below are 7 T cell receptor beta chains sequenced from a single sample in a study of CD8 T cells in Susac syndrome. About 0.5 to 1 ug RNA was reverse transcribed with random hexamers. TCRdb re-analysed the immunoSEQ multiplex PCR reads in MiXCR, keeping a single row per CDR3 protein. The data hold around 150,000 distinct CDR3 sequences, with approximately 95% observed a single time. The sequenced material came from CD8+ T cells from PBMCs. Source of these receptors: a human donor with Susac syndrome.

The genes are TRBV5-6 and TRBJ2-7; D gene unclear. Between the trimmed V and J ends, which lost 1 base and 5 bases, there was a span of 7 bases. The CDR3 sequence is 12 residues long. Germline values: CDR1 SGHDT, CDR2 YYEEEE. CDR3: CASSLWVDEQYF. The CDR3 DNA follows: TGTGCCAGCAGCTTGTGGGTCGACGAGCAGTACTTC.

The chain carries TRBV3-1 and TRBJ1-1; TRBD1 might be the D (5 bases). The CDR3 totals 15 residues. V was trimmed by 2 bases and J by 5 bases, leaving 15 bases between them. CDR1 is LGHDT, CDR2 YNNKEL, per germline (reference sequence). The chain's CDR3 is CASSQPPSGVTEAFF. CDR3 coding DNA: TGTGCCAGCAGCCAACCACCCTCGGGGGTGACTGAAGCTTTCTTT.

The gene calls are TRBV19 and TRBJ1-1; 9 bases map to TRBD1. The CDR3 is 15 residues long. Trimming removed 7 bases from V and 6 bases from J; junction bases left unmatched: 12. Germline values: CDR1 LNHDA, CDR2 SQIVND (reference sequence). CDR3 protein: CASKSRDRVLAEAFF. The CDR3 nucleotides are TGTGCCAGTAAGTCCCGGGACAGGGTATTGGCTGAAGCTTTCTTT.

V gene TRBV13 combines with J gene TRBJ2-5; D is uncertain. Trimming shortened V by 3 bases and J by 1 base, and 9 bases separated the two germline ends. Germline CDR1 and CDR2: PRHDT and FYEKMQ (reference sequence). This CDR3 region has 14 residues. The CDR3 here is CASSFLTVQETQYF. The DNA for the CDR3 is TGTGCCAGCAGCTTTTTAACGGTCCAAGAGACCCAGTACTTC.

This chain uses TRBV10-2 with TRBJ1-4; 8 positions agree with TRBD1. The V and J ends lost 6 bases and 6 bases, in that order; junction bases with no gene match: 3. In germline, CDR1 is WSHSY, CDR2 SAAADI. The CDR3 is 13 residues long. The CDR3 sequence is CASRDRGDEKLFF. CDR3 DNA: TGCGCCAGCAGAGACAGGGGTGATGAAAAACTGTTTTTT.

The rearrangement links TRBV11-2 to TRBJ2-1; no clear D gene. Germline CDR1 SGHAT, CDR2 FQNNGV. The CDR3 sequence is 13 residues long. Deletions cut 3 bases from V and 7 bases from J, with 10 bases between. Written as DNA, the CDR3 is TGTGCCAGCAGCTTCGGACCCCCAAATGAGCAGTTCTTC. This translates into CASSFGPPNEQFF. Using reference TRBV11-2 and TRBJ2-1 for the parts outside the CDR3, the full variable domain is EAGVAQSPRYKIIEKRQSVAFWCNPISGHATLYWYQQILGQGPKLLIQFQNNGVVDDSQLPKDRFSAERLKGVDSTLKIQPAKLEDSAVYLCASSFGPPNEQFFGPGTRLTVL.

The chain joins TRBV20-1 to TRBJ2-7; the match to TRBD1 covers 8 bases. Germline-derived CDR1 and CDR2 are DFQATT and SNEGSKA (reference sequence). The CDR3 totals 13 residues. The trim removed 3 bases at V and 5 bases at J, leaving 6 bases unmatched. The CDR3 spells CSARGTGRNEQYF. Here the CDR3 DNA reads TGCAGTGCTAGGGGGACAGGCCGGAACGAGCAGTACTTC.